This T cell receptor beta chain was obtained from a study of Graves' ophthalmopathy and Graves' hyperthyroidism. V lost 4 bases and J 1 base, leaving 12 bases between the germline ends. Germline CDR1 SGDLS, CDR2 YYNGEE. The length of the CDR3 is 16 residues. RNA transcripts yielded amplified TCR beta CDR3 regions. Following a first-round RT-PCR that used HTBI primers, a second-round multiplex PCR was carried out. Via MiXCR, TCRdb re-called the multiplex PCR reads, giving one row per CDR3 protein. The table records around 520,000 distinct CDR3 sequences, 35% to 45% of them present only once. This TCR was sampled from an adult man with Graves' hyperthyroidism. The source material was peripheral blood or thyroid tissue (not recorded which). The chain combines TRBV9 with TRBJ2-6; no clear D gene. The CDR3 DNA is TGTGCCAGCAGCCAAGATGGAATATCTGGGGCCAACGTCCTGACTTTC. It encodes CASSQDGISGANVLTF.